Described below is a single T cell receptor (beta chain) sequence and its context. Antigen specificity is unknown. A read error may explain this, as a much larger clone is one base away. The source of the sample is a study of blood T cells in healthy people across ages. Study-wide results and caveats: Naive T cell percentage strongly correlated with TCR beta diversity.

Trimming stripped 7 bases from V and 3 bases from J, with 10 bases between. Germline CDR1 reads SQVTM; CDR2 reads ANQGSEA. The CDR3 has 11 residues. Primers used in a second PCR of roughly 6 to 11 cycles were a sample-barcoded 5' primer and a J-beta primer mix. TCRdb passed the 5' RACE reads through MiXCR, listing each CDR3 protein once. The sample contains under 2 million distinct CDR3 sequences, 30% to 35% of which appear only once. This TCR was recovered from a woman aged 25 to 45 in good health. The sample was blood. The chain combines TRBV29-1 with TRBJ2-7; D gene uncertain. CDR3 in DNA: TGCAGCGCTGCGGATTTCTACGAGCAGTACTTC. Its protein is CSAADFYEQYF.